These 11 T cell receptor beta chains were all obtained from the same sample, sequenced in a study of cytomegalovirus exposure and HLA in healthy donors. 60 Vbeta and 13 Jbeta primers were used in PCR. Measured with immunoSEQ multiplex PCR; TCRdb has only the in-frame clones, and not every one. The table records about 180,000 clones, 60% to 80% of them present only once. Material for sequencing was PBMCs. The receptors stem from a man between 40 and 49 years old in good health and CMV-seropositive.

CDR3 amino acids: CASSLKGNRDTEAFF. DNA of the CDR3: TGTGCCAGCTCGCTAAAAGGTAACAGGGACACTGAAGCTTTCTTT. This chain uses TRBV18 with TRBJ1-1, with D possibly being TRBD1 (6 bases). Between the trimmed V and J ends, which lost 6 bases and 3 bases, there was a span of 17 bases. The CDR3 is 15 residues long. Germline-derived CDR1 and CDR2 are KGHSH and LQKENI.

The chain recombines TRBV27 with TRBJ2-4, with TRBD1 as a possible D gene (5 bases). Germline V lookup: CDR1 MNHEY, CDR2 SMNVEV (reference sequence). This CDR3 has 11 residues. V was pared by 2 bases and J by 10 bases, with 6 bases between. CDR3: CASSLQGIQYF. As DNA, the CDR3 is TGTGCCAGCAGTTTACAGGGAATTCAGTACTTC.

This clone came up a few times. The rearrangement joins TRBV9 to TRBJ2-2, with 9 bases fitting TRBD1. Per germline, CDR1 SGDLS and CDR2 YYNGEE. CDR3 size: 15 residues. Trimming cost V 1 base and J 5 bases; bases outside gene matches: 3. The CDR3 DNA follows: TGTGCCAGCAGCGTAAAGGACAGGGGAACCGGGGAGCTGTTTTTT. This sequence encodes CASSVKDRGTGELFF. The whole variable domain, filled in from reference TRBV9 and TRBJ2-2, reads DSGVTQTPKHLITATGQRVTLRCSPRSGDLSVYWYQQSLDQGLQFLIQYYNGEERAKGNILERFSAQQFPDLHSELNLSSLELGDSALYFCASSVKDRGTGELFFGEGSRLTVL.

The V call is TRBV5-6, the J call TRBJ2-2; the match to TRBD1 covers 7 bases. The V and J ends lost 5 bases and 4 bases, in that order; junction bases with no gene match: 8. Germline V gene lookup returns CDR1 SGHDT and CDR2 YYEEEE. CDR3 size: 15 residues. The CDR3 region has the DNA TGTGCCAGCAGGTGGCAGGACAGGTCCACCGGGGAGCTGTTTTTT. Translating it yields CASRWQDRSTGELFF.

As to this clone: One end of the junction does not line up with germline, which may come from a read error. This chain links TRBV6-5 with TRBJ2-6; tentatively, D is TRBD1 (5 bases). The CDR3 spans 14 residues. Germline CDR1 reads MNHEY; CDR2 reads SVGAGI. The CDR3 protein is CASRQPSGANGLTF. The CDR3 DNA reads TGTGCCAGCCGACAGCCTTCTGGGGCCAACGGCCTGACTTTC.

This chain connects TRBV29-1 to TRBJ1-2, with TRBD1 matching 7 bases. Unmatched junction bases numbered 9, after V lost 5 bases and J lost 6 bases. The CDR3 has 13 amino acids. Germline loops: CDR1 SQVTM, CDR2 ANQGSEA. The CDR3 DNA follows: TGCAGCGTTACCTTCGGACAGGCTGATGGCTACACCTTC. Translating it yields CSVTFGQADGYTF.

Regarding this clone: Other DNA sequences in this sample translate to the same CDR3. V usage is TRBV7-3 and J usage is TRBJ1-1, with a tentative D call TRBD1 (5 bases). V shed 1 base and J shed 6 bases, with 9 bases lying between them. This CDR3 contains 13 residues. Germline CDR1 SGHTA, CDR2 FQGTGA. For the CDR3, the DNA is TGTGCCAGCAGCTTAAAGGGAGGGGCTGAAGCTTTCTTT. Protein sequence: CASSLKGGAEAFF. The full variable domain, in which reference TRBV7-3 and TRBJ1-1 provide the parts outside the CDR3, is GAGVSQTPSNKVTEKGKYVELRCDPISGHTALYWYRQSLGQGPEFLIYFQGTGAADDSGLPNDRFFAVRPEGSVSTLKIQRTERGDSAVYLCASSLKGGAEAFFGQGTRLTVV.

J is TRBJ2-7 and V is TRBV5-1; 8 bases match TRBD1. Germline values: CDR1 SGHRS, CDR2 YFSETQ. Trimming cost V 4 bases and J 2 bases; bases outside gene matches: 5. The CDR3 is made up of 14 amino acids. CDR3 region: CASSPKTGAYEQYF. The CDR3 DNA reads TGCGCCAGCAGCCCCAAGACAGGGGCCTACGAGCAGTACTTC.

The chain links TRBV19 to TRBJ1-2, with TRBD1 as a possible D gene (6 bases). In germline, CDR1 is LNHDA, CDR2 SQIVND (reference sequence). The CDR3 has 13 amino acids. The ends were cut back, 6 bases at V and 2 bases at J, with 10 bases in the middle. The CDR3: CASSPQGNYGYTF. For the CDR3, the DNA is TGTGCCAGTAGCCCACAGGGAAACTATGGCTACACCTTC.

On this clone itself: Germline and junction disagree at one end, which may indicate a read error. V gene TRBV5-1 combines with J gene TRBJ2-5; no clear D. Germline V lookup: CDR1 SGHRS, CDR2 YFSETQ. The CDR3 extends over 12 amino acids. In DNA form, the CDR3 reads TGCGCCAGCAGCTTGGACCTAGAGAACCAGTACTTC. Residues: CASSLDLENQYF.

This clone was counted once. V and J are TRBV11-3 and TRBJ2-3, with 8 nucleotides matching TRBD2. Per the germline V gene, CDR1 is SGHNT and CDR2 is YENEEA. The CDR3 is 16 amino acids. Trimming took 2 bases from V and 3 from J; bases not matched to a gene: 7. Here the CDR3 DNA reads TGTGCCAGCAGCTTAATCGGCGGGAGGCGAACAGATACGCAGTATTTT. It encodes CASSLIGGRRTDTQYF.